This T cell receptor (beta chain) was observed in a study of cytomegalovirus exposure and HLA in healthy donors. Primers included in the PCR were 60 Vbeta and 13 Jbeta primers. Here immunoSEQ multiplex PCR was the method, and the copy in TCRdb shows in-frame clones only, minus some. The table shows some 140,000 clones, with roughly 80% occurring only once. The CDR3 spans 14 residues. V was cut by 2 bases and J by 8 bases, with 16 bases left in between. CDR1 is SGHNT and CDR2 is YYREEE in the germline V gene (reference sequence). A note on this clone: Its antigen is not identified.

Study-level points and caveats: Cytomegalovirus status was reportedly diagnosed by the classifier with high specificity and sensitivity. Among the most significant clusters, several appeared linked to common viral pathogens in a later analysis. HLA-A and HLA-B allele assignments for most subjects were reportedly predicted accurately using TCR beta sequences.

The sequencing input was PBMCs. The clonotype was recovered from a man aged 18 to 29 in good health and CMV-seronegative. The V call is TRBV5-4, the J call TRBJ1-2; perhaps TRBD1 as D (6 bases). The CDR3 bases are TGTGCCAGCAGCTTACCGGGACATCAGGAGGGCTACACCTTC. It encodes CASSLPGHQEGYTF.